This entry describes one T cell receptor beta chain. There is no known antigen for this receptor. One base away there is no much larger clone; base qualities are not given. This specimen comes from a study of blood T cell repertoires in COVID-19 (dated by TCRdb to 2019 to 2021). Background for the entire study: The collaborator samples originated in the United States, Italy and Spain and spanned the acute and convalescent phases of COVID-19. The prospective study material was composed of cDNA or gDNA derived from T cells, B-cell-depleted T cells, or PBMCs. Deeply sampled blood TCRbeta repertoires from subjects exposed to, actively infected with, or recovered from COVID-19 were included in the dataset. A freely available public database, intended as a resource for researchers studying the immune response to SARS-CoV-2, is where the repertoires were released. Samples came from the ongoing ImmuneRACE study (first 160 participants) plus 1,254 subjects from 6 global collaborators. The sample metadata nearly always contained a de-identified subject ID, COVID-19 status, age in years and sex. Where HLA class I and class II types were available, the types were taken from metadata supplied by the sample provider, not from assay-based typing. Study-wide conclusions, independent of this receptor: The amount of clinical and demographic metadata varied by source and participant and was provided uncurated.

The immunoSEQ Assay, a bias-controlled multiplex PCR, was used to amplify TCRbeta CDR3 regions from genomic DNA. In the source study's methods: Nucleated cell counts per sample were estimated from amplification of reference gene primers within the assay. To quantify the absolute abundance of each unique TCRbeta CDR3 rearrangement, sequence reads were collapsed and filtered. For each sample, productive Simpson clonality was calculated as the square root of Simpson's diversity index across productive rearrangements. TCRdb re-hosts the immuneACCESS table, in-frame sequences only. Its copies lack some clones; in the studies checked, an unresolved V gene accounts for under half of them, and the cause for the rest is not known. V and J calls and clone size come straight from that table; D and trimming were deduced from the DNA. This sample has about 89,000 clones in its table, and about 95% of those were observed once. The biggest ten clones account for roughly 4.7% of the sample.

Taken from the germline V gene, the CDR1 and CDR2 loops are SGHTA and FQGNSA. The CDR3 numbers 15 residues from cysteine through phenylalanine. The sequence is cut down to CDR3 DNA, 45 bases in frame from base 1. Compared with germline, V lacks 1 base and J lacks 2 bases; bases without a gene match: 5. Each collaborating institution followed its own protocols to collect whole blood in K2EDTA tubes. Collaborator samples were shipped for TCRbeta analysis as frozen whole blood, isolated PBMCs, or DNA extracted from either sample type. The sequenced material came from peripheral blood. The TCR was taken from a human donor with active COVID-19. The donor label of this sample is uncertain. The rearranged segments are TRBV7-2 and TRBJ2-7, with 7 central nucleotides matching TRBD2. In nucleotide form, the sequence is TGTGCCAGCAGCTTAGTCGGGCGGGAGACCTACGAGCAGTACTTC. Its protein product is CASSLVGRETYEQYF.